Listed below are T cell receptor beta chains from one sample, sequenced in a study of cytomegalovirus exposure and HLA in healthy donors. The repertoire was sequenced with immunoSEQ multiplex PCR; TCRdb's copy has only in-frame clones and lacks some. The top ten clones hold less than 2% of a sample with approximately 210,000 clones, approximately 85% of them seen once. Sequenced sample: PBMCs. The receptors stem from a girl aged 5-17 years in good health and CMV-seropositive. CDR3s leave out the opening cysteine and the closing phenylalanine or tryptophan. Not all rows give a size; the values are once, few, many and, for expanded clones, a class.

clone size: -; CDR3 length: 10; V gene: TRBV7-2; J gene: TRBJ2-2; CDR3 protein: ASSLRTGELF
clone size: -; CDR3 length: 14; V gene: TRBV7-7; J gene: TRBJ1-1; CDR3 protein: ASSLGRTGGNTEAF
clone size: few; CDR3 length: 8; V gene: TRBV20-1; J gene: TRBJ1-1; CDR3 protein: SAPDSKAF
clone size: few; CDR3 length: 13; V gene: TRBV2; J gene: TRBJ1-5; CDR3 protein: ASSVETGGFQPQH
clone size: -; CDR3 length: 13; V gene: TRBV9; J gene: TRBJ2-5; CDR3 protein: ASSAGTGWQETQY
clone size: -; CDR3 length: 10; V gene: TRBV29-1; J gene: TRBJ1-1; CDR3 protein: SASRGLENAF
clone size: -; CDR3 length: 11; V gene: TRBV19; J gene: TRBJ2-5; CDR3 protein: ASSTGRAETQY
clone size: -; CDR3 length: 14; V gene: TRBV6-5; J gene: TRBJ1-6; CDR3 protein: ASSYYTGSYNSPLH
clone size: few; CDR3 length: 12; V gene: TRBV5-1; J gene: TRBJ2-7; CDR3 protein: ASSPDSGSYEQY
clone size: -; CDR3 length: 15; V gene: TRBV30; J gene: TRBJ1-2; CDR3 protein: AWSPRPRDRANYGYT
clone size: -; CDR3 length: 11; V gene: TRBV14; J gene: TRBJ1-2; CDR3 protein: ASSPAGPYGYT
clone size: -; CDR3 length: 13; V gene: TRBV30; J gene: TRBJ1-4; CDR3 protein: AWSRRQGTNEKLF
clone size: -; CDR3 length: 12; V gene: TRBV6-6; J gene: TRBJ1-2; CDR3 protein: ASSTPHSGARYT
clone size: -; CDR3 length: 12; V gene: TRBV5-1; J gene: TRBJ1-4; CDR3 protein: ASSFAGEDEKLF
clone size: -; CDR3 length: 11; V gene: TRBV11-3; J gene: TRBJ1-1; CDR3 protein: ASSFGGRTEAF
clone size: -; CDR3 length: 12; V gene: TRBV19; J gene: TRBJ2-5; CDR3 protein: ASKTSGKQETQY
clone size: -; CDR3 length: 14; V gene: TRBV18; J gene: TRBJ2-1; CDR3 protein: ASSTETSLTINEQF
clone size: -; CDR3 length: 11; V gene: TRBV10-1; J gene: TRBJ2-1; CDR3 protein: ASSLAGGNEQF
clone size: -; CDR3 length: 16; V gene: TRBV9; J gene: TRBJ2-3; CDR3 protein: ASSERALAGGLTDTQY
clone size: -; CDR3 length: 13; V gene: TRBV9; J gene: TRBJ2-3; CDR3 protein: ASSVPGGSGDTQY
clone size: -; CDR3 length: 14; V gene: TRBV7-2; J gene: TRBJ2-3; CDR3 protein: ASSFGLAGDTDTQY
clone size: -; CDR3 length: 12; V gene: TRBV5-6; J gene: TRBJ2-3; CDR3 protein: ASSLTRVKDTQY
clone size: -; CDR3 length: 10; V gene: TRBV4-3; J gene: TRBJ2-1; CDR3 protein: ASSQRGTGKF
clone size: -; CDR3 length: 11; V gene: TRBV6-5; J gene: TRBJ1-5; CDR3 protein: ASSAGVNQPQH
clone size: -; CDR3 length: 11; V gene: TRBV27; J gene: TRBJ2-5; CDR3 protein: ASSPGTGWTQY
clone size: -; CDR3 length: 14; V gene: TRBV9; J gene: TRBJ2-2; CDR3 protein: ASSVAATENTGELF
clone size: -; CDR3 length: 13; V gene: TRBV27; J gene: TRBJ1-5; CDR3 protein: ASSEFGVGLQPQH
clone size: -; CDR3 length: 15; V gene: TRBV4-1; J gene: TRBJ2-6; CDR3 protein: ASSQGDSQAGANVLT
clone size: -; CDR3 length: 12; V gene: TRBV29-1; J gene: TRBJ1-5; CDR3 protein: SVAPGTGDQPQH
clone size: -; CDR3 length: 15; V gene: TRBV19; J gene: TRBJ2-7; CDR3 protein: VSSITAISGGSYEQY
clone size: -; CDR3 length: 11; V gene: TRBV6-5; J gene: TRBJ1-1; CDR3 protein: ASSSPAEGISF